These T cell receptor beta chains were read from a single sample in a study of cytomegalovirus exposure and HLA in healthy donors. Method: immunoSEQ multiplex PCR; TCRdb's copy keeps in-frame clones and lacks some. The data show 57,000 or so clones, around 80% seen once. Sequenced sample: PBMCs. These receptors came from a middle-aged man in good health and CMV-seropositive. Each CDR3 is given with its conserved first and last residue. D genes are given only for firm matches. Expanded clones are given a class, and other clones once, few, many or no size at all.

J	size	V	D	CDR3	DNA
TRBJ1-5	.	TRBV19	.	CASSMGRDQPQHF	TGTGCCAGTAGTATGGGCAGAGATCAGCCCCAGCATTTT
TRBJ2-7	.	TRBV27	TRBD1	CASRPPTGTVAYEQYF	TGTGCCAGCAGGCCACCAACCGGGACAGTTGCCTACGAGCAGTACTTC
TRBJ1-5	.	TRBV28	.	CASTHAAEGNQPQHF	TGTGCCAGCACCCACGCGGCAGAGGGCAATCAGCCCCAGCATTTT
TRBJ2-7	.	TRBV27	TRBD1	CASSLLSGQGDEQYF	TGTGCCAGCAGTTTATTATCGGGACAGGGAGACGAGCAGTACTTC
TRBJ1-4	few	TRBV30	.	CAWSRQVTNEKLFF	TGTGCCTGGAGTAGACAGGTAACTAATGAAAAACTGTTTTTT
TRBJ1-6	.	TRBV28	.	CASSPRGRGESPLHF	TGTGCCAGCAGTCCCCGGGGTCGGGGGGAATCACCCCTCCACTTT
TRBJ2-3	.	TRBV25-1	TRBD1	CASSEYTGGTDTQYF	TGTGCCAGCAGTGAATATACAGGGGGCACAGATACGCAGTATTTT
TRBJ1-6	.	TRBV6-6	.	CASSSASQGSPLHF	TGTGCCAGCAGTTCCGCCTCCCAGGGTTCACCCCTCCACTTT
TRBJ2-7	.	TRBV2	.	CASSEYFDRQGMGEQYF	TGTGCCAGCAGTGAATATTTCGACCGCCAGGGGATGGGCGAGCAGTACTTC
TRBJ2-3	.	TRBV19	TRBD2	CASSGSSTSGSTDTQYF	TGTGCCAGTAGTGGCTCGTCTACTAGCGGAAGCACAGATACGCAGTATTTT
TRBJ2-1	.	TRBV21-1	.	CASLRCRGSYNEQFF	TGTGCCAGCCTCCGTTGTCGAGGCTCCTACAATGAGCAGTTCTTC
TRBJ2-6	.	TRBV7-7	.	CASSSGNSGANVLTF	TGTGCCAGCAGTTCCGGGAACTCTGGGGCCAACGTCCTGACTTTC
TRBJ2-1	.	TRBV6-5	.	CASSSRERAHEQFF	TGTGCCAGCAGTTCCCGCGAGCGAGCCCATGAGCAGTTCTTC
TRBJ2-7	few	TRBV29-1	.	CSAETRGYEQYF	TGCAGCGCTGAGACCCGGGGCTACGAGCAGTACTTC
TRBJ2-3	few	TRBV7-3	TRBD2	CASSLSSLAGSTDTQYF	TGTGCCAGCAGCTTAAGTAGTCTAGCGGGGAGCACAGATACGCAGTATTTT
TRBJ1-1	.	TRBV7-6	TRBD1	CASSSRPGTANTEAFF	TGTGCCAGCAGCTCTCGACCTGGGACAGCGAACACTGAAGCTTTCTTT
TRBJ1-5	.	TRBV19	.	CASKEVSGQVNQPQHF	TGTGCCAGTAAAGAGGTAAGCGGGCAGGTAAATCAGCCCCAGCATTTT
TRBJ1-1	.	TRBV5-6	TRBD1	CASVPTGGLTEAFF	TGTGCCAGCGTACCGACAGGGGGCTTGACTGAAGCTTTCTTT
TRBJ1-1	few	TRBV27	.	CASGPRPRGDTEAFF	TGTGCCAGCGGCCCGAGACCCCGCGGGGACACTGAAGCTTTCTTT
TRBJ2-2	once	TRBV18	TRBD1	CASSEQGALNTGELFF	TGTGCCAGCTCGGAACAGGGGGCTTTGAACACCGGGGAGCTGTTTTTT
TRBJ1-2	few	TRBV6-5	.	CASSYSPSGPGYTF	TGTGCCAGCAGTTACTCCCCCTCAGGGCCCGGCTACACCTTC
TRBJ2-7	.	TRBV11-2	.	CASRLGGSLYEQYF	TGTGCCAGCAGACTTGGCGGAAGCCTCTACGAGCAGTACTTC
TRBJ2-5	.	TRBV6-1	TRBD1	CASSEGQGRTQYF	TGTGCCAGCAGTGAGGGACAGGGGAGGACCCAGTACTTC
TRBJ2-3	.	TRBV5-1	TRBD2	CASSLELAGSTDTQYF	TGCGCCAGCAGCTTGGAGCTAGCGGGTAGCACAGATACGCAGTATTTT
TRBJ1-2	.	TRBV19	TRBD1	CASSTRDSLNYGYTF	TGTGCCAGTAGTACCCGGGACAGCCTAAACTATGGCTACACCTTC
TRBJ2-1	.	TRBV10-3	TRBD1	CAISDGTDGYNEQFF	TGTGCCATCAGTGACGGGACAGATGGATACAATGAGCAGTTCTTC
TRBJ2-7	.	TRBV5-8	.	CASKRARTAYEQYF	TGTGCCAGCAAAAGGGCCAGGACAGCCTACGAGCAGTACTTC
TRBJ1-4	few	TRBV19	.	CASSLTASNEKLFF	TGTGCCAGTAGCCTGACAGCATCGAATGAAAAACTGTTTTTT
TRBJ2-1	.	TRBV13	TRBD2	CASSFQTSGSEHEQFF	TGTGCCAGCAGCTTCCAGACTAGCGGGAGCGAACATGAGCAGTTCTTC
TRBJ1-6	.	TRBV10-3	.	CAISDPMGQGRLGSPLHF	TGTGCCATCAGTGACCCTATGGGGCAGGGAAGACTAGGATCACCCCTCCACTTT
TRBJ2-7	.	TRBV7-7	.	CASSPTATSEQYF	TGTGCTAGCAGCCCCACAGCAACTAGCGAGCAGTACTTC
TRBJ2-7	.	TRBV28	TRBD1	CASKIGQGYEQYF	TGTGCCAGCAAGATAGGACAGGGCTACGAGCAGTACTTC
TRBJ1-2	once	TRBV19	TRBD1	CASSTQGDYGYTF	TGTGCCAGTAGTACTCAGGGGGACTATGGCTACACCTTC
TRBJ1-1	.	TRBV6-1	.	CASSEGAGGSTEAFF	TGTGCCAGCAGTGAAGGAGCAGGAGGGAGCACTGAAGCTTTCTTT
TRBJ2-2	.	TRBV7-3	TRBD2	CASTLSPGLAGGRNTGELFF	TGTGCCAGCACCCTATCGCCGGGACTAGCGGGAGGGCGAAACACCGGGGAGCTGTTTTTT
TRBJ2-1	few	TRBV28	TRBD2	CASSGTSGSRYNEQFF	TGTGCCAGCAGCGGGACTAGCGGGAGTAGGTACAATGAGCAGTTCTTC
TRBJ1-6	.	TRBV5-4	TRBD1	CASSLKTGYNSPLHF	TGTGCCAGCAGCTTGAAGACAGGGTATAATTCACCCCTCCACTTT
TRBJ2-3	once	TRBV30	TRBD1	CAWSGDRGIDTQYF	TGTGCCTGGAGTGGTGACAGGGGGATAGATACGCAGTATTTT
TRBJ1-2	.	TRBV5-5	TRBD1	CASSPGQGHYGYTF	TGTGCCAGCAGCCCGGGACAGGGACACTATGGCTACACCTTC
TRBJ2-6	.	TRBV4-3	.	CASSQHFSGANVLTF	TGCGCCAGCAGCCAACATTTCTCTGGGGCCAACGTCCTGACTTTC
TRBJ2-2	.	TRBV5-1	.	CASSSTNTGELLF	TGCGCCAGCAGCTCGACGAACACCGGGGAGCTGCTTTTT
TRBJ2-1	once	TRBV18	TRBD1	CATHRGQSDNERFF	TGTGCCACCCACAGGGGGCAGTCGGACAATGAGCGGTTCTTC